The entry that follows covers one TCR beta chain sequence. What this receptor recognizes is not known. No clone much larger than this one lies a single base away; base qualities are absent. This sample is part of a study of tumor-infiltrating lymphocytes in localized non-small cell lung cancer (dated by TCRdb to the early 2020s). The study in broad terms: Several histologies were represented in the cohort, which also included both smokers and never-smokers as well as patients whose samples were collected after neoadjuvant chemotherapy. Each patient provided resected tumor tissue plus uninvolved lung tissue from the same patient, with the uninvolved lung tissue described as non-adjacent to the tumor. Alongside flow cytometry, multiplex immunofluorescence, RNA-seq, exome sequencing and proteomics, TCR sequencing was applied to the same patients as one of several integrated assays. In total, the ICON cohort was made up of approximately 140 surgical patients who had localized non-small cell lung cancer and whose tumors were resected. A total of 60 or so patients were included in the paired tumor versus uninvolved lung comparison of immunoSEQ T-cell fraction.

The immunoSEQ assay used for TCR sequencing gave the T-cell fraction in both tumor and uninvolved lung tissue. Turning to the authors' computational methods: In the survival analysis, patients were divided into a high T-cell fraction group (upper tertile) and a low T-cell fraction group (lower two tertiles), and the two groups were compared using a log-rank test. A signed-rank test was used to check for differences in T-cell fraction between paired tumor and uninvolved lung. As stored in TCRdb, this immuneACCESS dataset retains in-frame rearrangements with V and J assigned. A fraction of the clones does not appear; measured against another copy, unresolved V genes explain less than half of the discrepancy, and the remainder lacks a known reason. V, J and clone size were drawn from that table, and D and trimming were deduced from the DNA. Here the sample has 5,000 to 7,500 clones; about 67% occur a single time. The ten biggest clones cover about 13% of the sample.

On the study overall, not on this receptor specifically: Because assay coverage varied across patients depending on available tissue quantity, TCR sequencing was performed for only a subset of the cohort. Recurrence-free survival showed no association with tumor T-cell fraction measured by TCR sequencing (p = 0.61). Because different pieces of the same tissue were used for different assays, technical variation could not be separated from intratumor heterogeneity. Higher T cell infiltration in tumors than in uninvolved lung tissue was supported by TCRbeta sequencing, consistent with immunofluorescence CD3 counts. TCR-derived T-cell fraction did not differ between the flow cytometry-defined immunotypes IM1 (good prognosis) and IM2 (poor prognosis).

Enrollment in ICON was initiated in early 2016, and the last patient was enrolled in the second half of 2018. From a subcohort of 70 to 85 patients, fresh tumor and matched uninvolved tissue were collected for in-depth immune analyses, including TCR sequencing. DNA for TCR sequencing was isolated from bulk tissue, and no cell sorting was done. In the germline V gene, CDR1 corresponds to SGDLS and CDR2 to YYNGEE. The CDR3 starts with the cysteine, ends with the phenylalanine, and has 15 residues. CDR3 DNA is the only sequence kept; it has 45 bases, read in frame from the first base. V loses 0 bases of germline sequence and J loses 1 base, and the interval between the two ends is 11 bases.

The sample comprised lung tumor tissue. This clonotype was sampled from a human donor with non-small cell lung cancer. The receptor chain draws on TRBV9 and TRBJ2-7; no D gene is confidently identified. The DNA sequence reads TGTGCCAGCAGCGTAGCTGGTGAGAAGTCCTACGAGCAGTACTTC. Its translation reads: CASSVAGEKSYEQYF.